The 10 T cell receptor beta chains listed next were all sequenced from one sample in a study of blood T cell repertoires in COVID-19 (TCRdb year 2020). Preparation of the library involved the immunoSEQ multiplex PCR assay. What TCRdb holds here is the immuneACCESS table cut down to in-frame rearrangements. Part of the clones is not present; checked against another copy, under half of the missing clones reflect an unresolved V gene, and the others are unexplained. The sample table records 270,000 or so clones; roughly nine tenths of these occur just once. The ten top clones hold more than 10% of the sample. Sequencing was done on a sample of peripheral blood. These receptors were obtained from a woman aged 25-40 years with COVID-19, enrolled during active disease.

In this sample, this clone turned up once. V is TRBV15 and J is TRBJ2-7; D may be TRBD1 (5 bases). The CDR3 is made up of 14 amino acids. The germline V gene encodes CDR1 LNHNV and CDR2 YYDKDF (reference sequence). Trimming shortened V by 5 bases and J by 6 bases, and 17 bases separated the two germline ends. CDR3 nucleotide sequence: TGTGCCACCAGCCCCCGGGTACAGGCCTTCGAGCAGTACTTC. Protein product: CATSPRVQAFEQYF.

This chain links TRBV10-2 with TRBJ2-7, with TRBD2 matching over 13 bases. Germline V gene sequence: CDR1 WSHSY, CDR2 SAAADI. The trim removed 8 bases at V and 3 bases at J, leaving 4 bases unmatched. The CDR3 spans 14 residues. CDR3 nucleotides: TGCGCCAGCCGAACTAGCGGGGGGGTCTACGAGCAGTACTTC. It codes for CASRTSGGVYEQYF.

The chain recombines TRBV5-1 with TRBJ1-2; 9 bases line up with TRBD1. The V gene end was trimmed by 4 bases and the J gene end by 4 bases; junction bases not matched to a gene: 8. Germline CDR1 is SGHRS and CDR2 is YFSETQ. This CDR3 is 15 amino acids long. The CDR3 nucleotides read TGCGCCAGCAGCCCCCGGACAGGGGCTATCTATGGCTACACCTTC. Its protein is CASSPRTGAIYGYTF.

This chain joins TRBV5-1 and TRBJ1-2; 10 bases map to TRBD1. V trimming: 2 bases; J trimming: 6 bases; junction bases outside the gene matches: 7. The CDR3 runs 15 residues. Per the germline V gene, CDR1 is SGHRS and CDR2 is YFSETQ. CDR3 sequence reads: CASSFGDRGGHGYTF. The CDR3 DNA follows: TGCGCCAGCAGCTTTGGGGACAGGGGAGGCCATGGCTACACCTTC.

The chain links TRBV5-1 to TRBJ1-4; D unclear. This CDR3 comprises 14 residues. V shed 0 bases and J shed 8 bases, with 11 bases lying between them. Germline V gene sequence: CDR1 SGHRS, CDR2 YFSETQ. The CDR3 nucleotides read TGCGCCAGCAGCTTGGAGAGGGTTGGGGAAAAACTGTTTTTT. Its translation: CASSLERVGEKLFF.

The rearrangement links TRBV2 to TRBJ2-1; TRBD2 aligns across 7 bases. CDR1 and CDR2 from the germline V gene are SNHLY and FYNNEI. V shed 6 bases and J 9 bases; nucleotides not matched to a gene: 20. This CDR3 comprises 17 residues. CDR3 sequence: CASRARTGTTRPAEQFF. CDR3 DNA: TGTGCCAGCAGGGCCCGGACCGGGACTACGCGTCCTGCTGAGCAGTTCTTC.

CDR3 in DNA: TGTGCCAGCAGCTTAGCCGGACAGGGGGTAGACGAAAAACTGTTTTTT. It codes for CASSLAGQGVDEKLFF. The chain recombines TRBV7-9 with TRBJ1-4; TRBD1 matches at 10 bases. The V gene's germline CDR1 is SEHNR and CDR2 FQNEAQ (reference sequence). CDR3 length: 16 amino acids. The ends lost 0 bases at V and 8 bases at J; junction bases unmatched: 6.

This clone was detected once. V gene TRBV5-6 combines with J gene TRBJ1-2; D gene unclear. V lost 0 bases to trimming and J lost 5 bases, with 17 bases between them. Germline assignment: CDR1 SGHDT and CDR2 YYEEEE. The CDR3 has 16 residues. In DNA, the CDR3 is TGTGCCAGCAGCTTGGGGACTATCCCGATCAAATATGGCTACACCTTC. It codes for CASSLGTIPIKYGYTF.

This chain connects TRBV5-1 to TRBJ1-6, with 7 bases that match TRBD1. The length of the CDR3 is 15 residues. V shed 0 bases, J shed 10 bases, and the junction held 7 bases outside the gene matches. The germline gives CDR1 SGHRS, CDR2 YFSETQ. The CDR3 reads CASSLELTGISPLHF. As DNA, the CDR3 is TGCGCCAGCAGCTTGGAATTGACAGGGATCTCACCCCTCCACTTT. Full variable domain (rest looked up from reference TRBV5-1 and TRBJ1-6): KAGVTQTPRYLIKTRGQQVTLSCSPISGHRSVSWYQQTPGQGLQFLFEYFSETQRNKGNFPGRFSGRQFSNSRSEMNVSTLELGDSALYLCASSLELTGISPLHFGNGTRLTVT.

The chain has TRBV11-2 and TRBJ2-1; weak D call: TRBD2 (7 bases). V was shortened by 3 bases and J by 6 bases, with 18 bases between the two germline ends. CDR3 length: 16 residues. Per germline, CDR1 SGHAT and CDR2 FQNNGV. The CDR3 coding sequence is TGTGCCAGCAGCTTGCTAGGGGGGGACCTTTTCAATGAGCAGTTCTTC. This translates into CASSLLGGDLFNEQFF.